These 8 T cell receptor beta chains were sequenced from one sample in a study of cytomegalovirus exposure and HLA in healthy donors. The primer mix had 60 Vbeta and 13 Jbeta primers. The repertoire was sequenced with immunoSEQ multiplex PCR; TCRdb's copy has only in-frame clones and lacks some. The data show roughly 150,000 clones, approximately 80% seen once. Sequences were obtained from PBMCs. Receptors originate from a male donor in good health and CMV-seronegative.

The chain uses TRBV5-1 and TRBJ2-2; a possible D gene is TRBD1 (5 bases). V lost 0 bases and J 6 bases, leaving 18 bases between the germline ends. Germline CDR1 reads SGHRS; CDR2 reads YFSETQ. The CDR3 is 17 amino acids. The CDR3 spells CASSLGTGAFTSGELFF. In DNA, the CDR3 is TGCGCCAGCAGCTTGGGAACAGGTGCCTTCACCTCCGGGGAGCTGTTTTTT.

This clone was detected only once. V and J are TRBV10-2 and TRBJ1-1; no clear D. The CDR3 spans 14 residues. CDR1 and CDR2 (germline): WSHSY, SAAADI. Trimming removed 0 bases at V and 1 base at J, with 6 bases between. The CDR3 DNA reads TGCGCCAGCAGTGAGTCGCGGGGGAACACTGAAGCTTTCTTT. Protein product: CASSESRGNTEAFF.

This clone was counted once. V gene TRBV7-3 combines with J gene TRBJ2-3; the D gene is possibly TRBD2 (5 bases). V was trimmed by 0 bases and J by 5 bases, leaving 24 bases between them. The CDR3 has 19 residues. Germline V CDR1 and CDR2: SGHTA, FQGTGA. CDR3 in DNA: TGTGCCAGCAGCTTAACGGCTACGGGTTTCGGGGTGGATGGAGATACGCAGTATTTT. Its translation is CASSLTATGFGVDGDTQYF. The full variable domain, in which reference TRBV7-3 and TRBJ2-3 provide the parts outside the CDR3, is GAGVSQTPSNKVTEKGKYVELRCDPISGHTALYWYRQSLGQGPEFLIYFQGTGAADDSGLPNDRFFAVRPEGSVSTLKIQRTERGDSAVYLCASSLTATGFGVDGDTQYFGPGTRLTVL.

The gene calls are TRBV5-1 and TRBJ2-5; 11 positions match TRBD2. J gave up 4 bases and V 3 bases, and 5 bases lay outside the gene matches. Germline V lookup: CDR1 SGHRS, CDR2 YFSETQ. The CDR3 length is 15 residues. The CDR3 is CASSSRLAGRETQYF. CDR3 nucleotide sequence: TGCGCCAGCAGCTCCCGACTAGCGGGGCGAGAGACCCAGTACTTC.

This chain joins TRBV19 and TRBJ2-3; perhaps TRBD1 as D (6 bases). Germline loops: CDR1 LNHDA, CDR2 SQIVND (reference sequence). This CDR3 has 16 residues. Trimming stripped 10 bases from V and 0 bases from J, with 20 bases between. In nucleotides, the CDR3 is TGTGCCACCAGACAGGTTCGCGGCGGAAGCACAGATACGCAGTATTTT. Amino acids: CATRQVRGGSTDTQYF.

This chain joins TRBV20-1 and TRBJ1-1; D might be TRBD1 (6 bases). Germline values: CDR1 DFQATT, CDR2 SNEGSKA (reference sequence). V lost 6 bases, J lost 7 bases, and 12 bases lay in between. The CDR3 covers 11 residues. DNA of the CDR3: TGCAGTGCGGGCGGACAGCGTGAAGCTTTCTTT. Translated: CSAGGQREAFF.

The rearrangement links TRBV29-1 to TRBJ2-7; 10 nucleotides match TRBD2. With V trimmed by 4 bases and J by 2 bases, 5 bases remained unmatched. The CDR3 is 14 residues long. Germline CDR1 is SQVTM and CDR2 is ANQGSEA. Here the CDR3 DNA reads TGCAGCGTTGGGGGTCTAGCGGGGGCCTACGAGCAGTACTTC. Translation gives CSVGGLAGAYEQYF.

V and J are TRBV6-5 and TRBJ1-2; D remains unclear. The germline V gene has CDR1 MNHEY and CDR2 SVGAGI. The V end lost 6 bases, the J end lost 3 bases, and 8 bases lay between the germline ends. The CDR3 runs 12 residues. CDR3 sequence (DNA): TGTGCCAGCAGGGGCGTAGACTATGGCTACACCTTC. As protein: CASRGVDYGYTF.